A single TCR beta chain is shown here with its context. The CDR3 runs to 13 residues. The ends were cut back, 10 bases at V and 4 bases at J, with 14 bases in the middle. CDR1 is SNHLY, CDR2 FYNNEI, per germline. Clones were sequenced by immunoSEQ multiplex PCR, and TCRdb holds only the in-frame ones, with some missing. The data show more than 60,000 clones, 85% to 95% seen once. The data are from a study of technical replicates of blood from a handful of donors. The sequence was obtained from a human donor in good health. The chain has TRBV2 and TRBJ2-1, with D possibly being TRBD2 (6 bases). Source material: T cells isolated from PBMCs. CDR3 sequence (DNA): TGTGCCATAAGATCTAGCGCGTACAATGAGCAGTTCTTC. This encodes CAIRSSAYNEQFF.